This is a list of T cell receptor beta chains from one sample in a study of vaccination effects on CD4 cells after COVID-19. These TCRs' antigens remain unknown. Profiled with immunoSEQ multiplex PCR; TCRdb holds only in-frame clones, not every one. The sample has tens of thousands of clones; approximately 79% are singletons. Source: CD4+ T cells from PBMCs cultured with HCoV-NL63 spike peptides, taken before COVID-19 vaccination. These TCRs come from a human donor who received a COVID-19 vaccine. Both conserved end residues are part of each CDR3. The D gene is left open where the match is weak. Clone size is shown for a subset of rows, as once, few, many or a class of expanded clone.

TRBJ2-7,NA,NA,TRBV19,TGTGCCAGTACCATAGGATCCGGCGGCTCCTACGAGCAGTACTTC,CASTIGSGGSYEQYF
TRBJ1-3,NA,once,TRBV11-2,TGTGCCAGCAGCCCATGGGACCGAGGACCTGGAAACACCATATATTTT,CASSPWDRGPGNTIYF
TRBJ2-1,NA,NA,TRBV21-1,TGTGCCAGCAGCAAGCCTTTCGGTTCTAGCGGGGGGCCCCGCAATGAGCAGTTCTTC,CASSKPFGSSGGPRNEQFF
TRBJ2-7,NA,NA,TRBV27,TGTGCCAGCAGCTCGGGGACTTTCTGGGATCTCACCTACGAGCAGTACTTC,CASSSGTFWDLTYEQYF
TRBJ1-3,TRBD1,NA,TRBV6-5,TGTGCCAGCAGCGCTGACAGGGTGCGTGGAAACACCATATATTTT,CASSADRVRGNTIYF
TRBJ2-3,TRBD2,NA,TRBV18,TGTGCCAGCTCATCCTTAGCGGGATCGGTAACAGATACGCAGTATTTT,CASSSLAGSVTDTQYF
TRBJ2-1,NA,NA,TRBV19,TGTGCCAGTACCGTATTAGGGGGGCGCCCCAATGAGCAGTTCTTC,CASTVLGGRPNEQFF
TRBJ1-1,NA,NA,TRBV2,TGTGCCAGTACGATTACAGGGCTGAACACTGAAGCTTTCTTT,CASTITGLNTEAFF
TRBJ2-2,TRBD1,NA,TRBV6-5,TGTGCCAGCAGGAGACAGGGGGCTTCCGGGGAGCTGTTTTTT,CASRRQGASGELFF
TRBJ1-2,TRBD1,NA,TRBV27,TGTGCCAGCAAGAGACAGGGAACCGAATTTTACACCTTC,CASKRQGTEFYTF
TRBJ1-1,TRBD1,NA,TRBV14,TGTGCCAGCAGCCAAACAGGGGTAGGCACTGAAGCTTTCTTT,CASSQTGVGTEAFF
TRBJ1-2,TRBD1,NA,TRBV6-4,TGTGCCAGCAGTTCCCAGGGGGCGCTTGGCTACACCTTC,CASSSQGALGYTF
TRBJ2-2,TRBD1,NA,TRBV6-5,TGTGCCAGCAACAACAGGGGGGCGGCCGGGGAGCTGTTTTTT,CASNNRGAAGELFF
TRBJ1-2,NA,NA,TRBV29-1,TGCAGCGTTGAAGACGGTAGGATGCTAAACTATGGCTACACCTTC,CSVEDGRMLNYGYTF
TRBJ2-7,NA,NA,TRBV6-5,TGTGCCAGCAGATCGTTAGGGAACTCCTACGAGCAGTACTTC,CASRSLGNSYEQYF
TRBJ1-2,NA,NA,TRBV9,TGTGCCAGCAGCGTAGACAGGGTTGGCTACACCTTC,CASSVDRVGYTF
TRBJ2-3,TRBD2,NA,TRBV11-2,TGTGCCAGCAGCACGGGGGGTAAGCCCACAGATACGCAGTATTTT,CASSTGGKPTDTQYF
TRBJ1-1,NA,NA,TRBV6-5,TGTGCCAGCAGTTACGTCTCCCCGAACACTGAAGCTTTCTTT,CASSYVSPNTEAFF
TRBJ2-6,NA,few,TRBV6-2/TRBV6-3,TGTGCCAGCAGTTACAGCTCTGGGGCCAACGTCCTGACTTTC,CASSYSSGANVLTF
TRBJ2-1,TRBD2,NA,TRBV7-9,TGTGCCAGCAGCTTAGCTAGCGGGAGTTTTAGTAATGAGCAGTTCTTC,CASSLASGSFSNEQFF
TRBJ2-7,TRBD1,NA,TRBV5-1,TGCGCCAGCAGTTTAAGCCGGGACAGGGGTTCCTACGAGCAGTACTTC,CASSLSRDRGSYEQYF
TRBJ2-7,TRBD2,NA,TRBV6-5,TGTGCCAGCAGTTCGATAGCGGGAGGAACCTACGAGCAGTACTTC,CASSSIAGGTYEQYF
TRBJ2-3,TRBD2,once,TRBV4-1,TGCGCCAGCAGCCAAGGTCTAGCGGGGGGAACAGATACGCAGTATTTT,CASSQGLAGGTDTQYF
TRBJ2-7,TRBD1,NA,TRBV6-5,TGTGCCAGCAGCGGAAGGGGACAGGGGGGAGAAGAGCAGTACTTC,CASSGRGQGGEEQYF
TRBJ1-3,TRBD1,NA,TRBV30,TGTGCCTGGAGTCGTCAGGGGGCGGCCTCTGGAAACACCATATATTTT,CAWSRQGAASGNTIYF
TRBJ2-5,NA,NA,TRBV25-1,TGTGCCAGCAGTAGGAGAACGGGAGAGACCCAGTACTTC,CASSRRTGETQYF
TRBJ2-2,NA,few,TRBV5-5,TGTGCCAGCAGCTTAACCGGGACACCGAACACCGGGGAGCTGTTTTTT,CASSLTGTPNTGELFF
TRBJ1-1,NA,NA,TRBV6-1,TGTGCCAGCAGTGAGGGGGAGCACACTGAAGCTTTCTTT,CASSEGEHTEAFF
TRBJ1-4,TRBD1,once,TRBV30,TGTGCCTGGAGTGATCGACAGGGCGGAGAAAAACTGTTTTTT,CAWSDRQGGEKLFF
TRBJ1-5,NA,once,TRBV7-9,TGTGCCAGCAGCTTAGACGGGGGCCCCCGGCAGCCCCAGCATTTT,CASSLDGGPRQPQHF
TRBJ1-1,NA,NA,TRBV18,TGTGCCAGCTCACCCCTTGAGGTGGACACTGAAGCTTTCTTT,CASSPLEVDTEAFF
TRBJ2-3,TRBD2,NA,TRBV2,TGTGCCAGCAGTGTGAGGGCTAGCGGGCGGACAGATACGCAGTATTTT,CASSVRASGRTDTQYF
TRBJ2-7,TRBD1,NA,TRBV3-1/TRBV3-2,TGTGCCAGCAGCCAAGGAAGGGCGCGGGACAGGGGGTTTGGAGAAACCTACGAGCAGTACTTC,CASSQGRARDRGFGETYEQYF